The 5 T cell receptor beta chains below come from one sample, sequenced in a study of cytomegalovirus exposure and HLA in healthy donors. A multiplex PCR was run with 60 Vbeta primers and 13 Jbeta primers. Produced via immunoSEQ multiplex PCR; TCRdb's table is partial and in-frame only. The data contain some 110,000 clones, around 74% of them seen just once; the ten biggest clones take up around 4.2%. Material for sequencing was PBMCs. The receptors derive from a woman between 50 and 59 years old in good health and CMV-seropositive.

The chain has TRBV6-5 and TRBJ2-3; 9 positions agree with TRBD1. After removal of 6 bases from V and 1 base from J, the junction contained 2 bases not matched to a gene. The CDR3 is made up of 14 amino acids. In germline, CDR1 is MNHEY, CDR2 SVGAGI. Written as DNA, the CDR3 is TGTGCCAGCAGGCGGACAGGGGGCACAGATACGCAGTATTTT. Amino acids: CASRRTGGTDTQYF.

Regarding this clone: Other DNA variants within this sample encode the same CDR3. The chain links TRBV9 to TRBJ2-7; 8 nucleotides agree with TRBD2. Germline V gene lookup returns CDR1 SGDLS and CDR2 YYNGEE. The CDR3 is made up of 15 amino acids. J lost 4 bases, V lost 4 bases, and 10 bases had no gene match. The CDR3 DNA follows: TGTGCCAGCAGCCCTACGACGGGCGGGGGGTACGAGCAGTACTTC. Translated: CASSPTTGGGYEQYF. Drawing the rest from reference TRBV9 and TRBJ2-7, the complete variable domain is DSGVTQTPKHLITATGQRVTLRCSPRSGDLSVYWYQQSLDQGLQFLIQYYNGEERAKGNILERFSAQQFPDLHSELNLSSLELGDSALYFCASSPTTGGGYEQYFGPGTRLTVT.

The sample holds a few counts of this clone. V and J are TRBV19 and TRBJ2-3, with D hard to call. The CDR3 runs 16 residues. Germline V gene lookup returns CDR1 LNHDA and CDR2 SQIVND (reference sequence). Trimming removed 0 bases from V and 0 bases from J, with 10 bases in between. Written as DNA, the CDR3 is TGTGCCAGTAGTATAGATTCCTGGCTGAGCACAGATACGCAGTATTTT. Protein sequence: CASSIDSWLSTDTQYF.

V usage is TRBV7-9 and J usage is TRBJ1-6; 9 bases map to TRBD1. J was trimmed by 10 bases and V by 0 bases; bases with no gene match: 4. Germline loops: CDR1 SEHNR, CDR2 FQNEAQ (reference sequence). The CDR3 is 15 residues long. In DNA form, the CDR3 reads TGTGCCAGCAGCTTAGCGGGACAGGGCCTATCACCCCTCCACTTT. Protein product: CASSLAGQGLSPLHF.

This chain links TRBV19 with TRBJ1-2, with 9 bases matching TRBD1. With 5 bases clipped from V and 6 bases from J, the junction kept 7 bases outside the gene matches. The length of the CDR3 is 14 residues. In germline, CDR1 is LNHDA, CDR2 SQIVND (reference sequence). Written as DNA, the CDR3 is TGTGCCAGTAGTTTGGGGGGACAGGGTCATGGCTACACCTTC. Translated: CASSLGGQGHGYTF.